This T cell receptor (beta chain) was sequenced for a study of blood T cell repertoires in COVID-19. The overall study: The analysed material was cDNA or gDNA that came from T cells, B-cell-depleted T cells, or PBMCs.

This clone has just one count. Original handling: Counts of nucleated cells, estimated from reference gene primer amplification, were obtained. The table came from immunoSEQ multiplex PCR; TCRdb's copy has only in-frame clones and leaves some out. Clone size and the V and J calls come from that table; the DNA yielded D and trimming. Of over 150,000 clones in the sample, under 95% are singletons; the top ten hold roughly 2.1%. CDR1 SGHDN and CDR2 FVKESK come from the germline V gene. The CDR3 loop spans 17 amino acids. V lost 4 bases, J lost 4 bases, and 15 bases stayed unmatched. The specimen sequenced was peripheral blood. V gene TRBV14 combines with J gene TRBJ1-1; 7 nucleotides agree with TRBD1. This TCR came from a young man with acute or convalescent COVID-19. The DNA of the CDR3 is TGTGCCAGCAGCCCTCGACAGGGACGATGGGTGGGCACTGAAGCTTTCTTT. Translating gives CASSPRQGRWVGTEAFF.